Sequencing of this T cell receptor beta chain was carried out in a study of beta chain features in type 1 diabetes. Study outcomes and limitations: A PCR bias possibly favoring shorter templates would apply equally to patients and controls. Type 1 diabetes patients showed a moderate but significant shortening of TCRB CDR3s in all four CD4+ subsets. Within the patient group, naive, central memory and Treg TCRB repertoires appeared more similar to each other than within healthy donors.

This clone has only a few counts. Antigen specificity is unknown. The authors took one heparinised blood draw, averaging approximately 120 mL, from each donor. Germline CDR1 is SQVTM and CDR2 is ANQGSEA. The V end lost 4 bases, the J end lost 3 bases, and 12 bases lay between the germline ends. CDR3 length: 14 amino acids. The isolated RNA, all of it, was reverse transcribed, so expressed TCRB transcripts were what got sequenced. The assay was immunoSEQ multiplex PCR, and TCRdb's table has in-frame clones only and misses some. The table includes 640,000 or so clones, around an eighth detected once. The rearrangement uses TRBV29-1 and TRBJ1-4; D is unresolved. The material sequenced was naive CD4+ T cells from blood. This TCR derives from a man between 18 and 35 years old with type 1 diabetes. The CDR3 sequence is CSVARRQANEKLFF. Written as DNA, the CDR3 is TGCAGCGTTGCAAGGCGGCAGGCTAATGAAAAACTGTTTTTT.